Listed below are T cell receptor beta chains from one sample, sequenced in a study of T cell responses to AZD1222 COVID-19 vaccine. Here immunoSEQ multiplex PCR was the method, and the copy in TCRdb shows in-frame clones only, minus some. The sample holds more than 50,000 clones, 80% to 90% seen once. The specimen comprised peripheral blood, sampled on day 0 of AZD1222 vaccination. Receptor source: an adult in good health. CDR3s include the opening cysteine and the closing phenylalanine or tryptophan. The D gene is left open where the match is weak. Expanded clones get a size class; other rows say once, few or many, or leave the size out.

v_gene: TRBV27
d_gene: TRBD1
j_gene: TRBJ1-2
abundance: .
CDR3aa: CASSFHLAGGEGYTF

v_gene: TRBV5-1
d_gene: TRBD2
j_gene: TRBJ2-3
abundance: .
CDR3aa: CASSLGGRGDTQYF

v_gene: TRBV6-1
d_gene: .
j_gene: TRBJ1-2
abundance: .
CDR3aa: CASSEHPGRGGYTF

v_gene: TRBV9
d_gene: .
j_gene: TRBJ1-3
abundance: .
CDR3aa: CASSVGQRNTIYF

v_gene: TRBV4-3
d_gene: TRBD1
j_gene: TRBJ1-5
abundance: .
CDR3aa: CASSQDSFHSAGGEGQPQHF

v_gene: TRBV7-9
d_gene: .
j_gene: TRBJ2-1
abundance: few
CDR3aa: CASTLEGGYEQFF

v_gene: TRBV6-6
d_gene: .
j_gene: TRBJ1-1
abundance: .
CDR3aa: CASSFGASTEAFF

v_gene: TRBV5-6
d_gene: .
j_gene: TRBJ2-7
abundance: .
CDR3aa: CASSFGGPGYEQYF

v_gene: TRBV19
d_gene: .
j_gene: TRBJ1-2
abundance: .
CDR3aa: CASSTRDRWGYTF

v_gene: TRBV2
d_gene: .
j_gene: TRBJ1-2
abundance: .
CDR3aa: CASSERPANYGYTF

v_gene: TRBV19
d_gene: .
j_gene: TRBJ2-3
abundance: medium-sized
CDR3aa: CASSLQGTDTQYF

v_gene: TRBV5-1
d_gene: TRBD1
j_gene: TRBJ1-6
abundance: .
CDR3aa: CASSLITGGKGSPLHF

v_gene: TRBV7-2
d_gene: TRBD2
j_gene: TRBJ2-2
abundance: .
CDR3aa: CASSLIPSGSLTGELFF

v_gene: TRBV6-2/TRBV6-3
d_gene: TRBD2
j_gene: TRBJ2-1
abundance: few
CDR3aa: CASSRSGDRYNEQFF

v_gene: TRBV11-3
d_gene: TRBD1
j_gene: TRBJ1-1
abundance: few
CDR3aa: CASSAGQGLEAFF

v_gene: TRBV27
d_gene: .
j_gene: TRBJ1-1
abundance: .
CDR3aa: CASRGNSWNTEAFF

v_gene: TRBV5-4
d_gene: TRBD2
j_gene: TRBJ2-1
abundance: .
CDR3aa: CASSFSSGFNEQFF

v_gene: TRBV6-5
d_gene: TRBD1
j_gene: TRBJ1-3
abundance: .
CDR3aa: CASSRDRVIGNTIYF

v_gene: TRBV6-1
d_gene: TRBD1
j_gene: TRBJ2-3
abundance: .
CDR3aa: CASSEPGQEADTQYF

v_gene: TRBV12-3/TRBV12-4
d_gene: .
j_gene: TRBJ1-2
abundance: .
CDR3aa: CASRAGPGYGYTF

v_gene: TRBV18
d_gene: .
j_gene: TRBJ1-3
abundance: once
CDR3aa: CASSPTGATGNTIYF

v_gene: TRBV7-9
d_gene: TRBD2
j_gene: TRBJ2-1
abundance: .
CDR3aa: CASRPPIAGGLYNEQFF

v_gene: TRBV6-5
d_gene: TRBD1
j_gene: TRBJ2-1
abundance: few
CDR3aa: CASSLTGYNEQFF

v_gene: TRBV5-1
d_gene: .
j_gene: TRBJ1-4
abundance: .
CDR3aa: CASSFKFGVDEKLFF

v_gene: TRBV2
d_gene: .
j_gene: TRBJ1-6
abundance: .
CDR3aa: CALQKGGNSPLHF

v_gene: TRBV5-1
d_gene: .
j_gene: TRBJ2-1
abundance: .
CDR3aa: CASSFRANNEQFF

v_gene: TRBV6-1
d_gene: .
j_gene: TRBJ1-3
abundance: once
CDR3aa: CASSVTATISGNTIYF

v_gene: TRBV2
d_gene: .
j_gene: TRBJ2-5
abundance: .
CDR3aa: CASSYQETQYF

v_gene: TRBV4-3
d_gene: TRBD2
j_gene: TRBJ2-5
abundance: .
CDR3aa: CASSQDSGSQKTQYF

v_gene: TRBV11-2
d_gene: .
j_gene: TRBJ2-3
abundance: .
CDR3aa: CASSSSGPDTQYF

v_gene: TRBV27
d_gene: TRBD2
j_gene: TRBJ2-2
abundance: .
CDR3aa: CASSLPTSLNTGELFF

v_gene: TRBV18
d_gene: TRBD1
j_gene: TRBJ1-1
abundance: .
CDR3aa: CASSPTGQTEAFF

v_gene: TRBV7-2
d_gene: TRBD2
j_gene: TRBJ2-7
abundance: .
CDR3aa: CASSEGLAATYEQYF

v_gene: TRBV5-6
d_gene: .
j_gene: TRBJ2-3
abundance: .
CDR3aa: CASSSPLDLDTQYF

v_gene: TRBV5-6
d_gene: TRBD1
j_gene: TRBJ1-2
abundance: few
CDR3aa: CASSLYDRGQLYGYTF

v_gene: TRBV4-3
d_gene: TRBD1
j_gene: TRBJ1-6
abundance: .
CDR3aa: CASSQRDRGINSPLHF

v_gene: TRBV15
d_gene: .
j_gene: TRBJ1-2
abundance: .
CDR3aa: CATSKDRKLYGYTF

v_gene: TRBV6-2/TRBV6-3
d_gene: .
j_gene: TRBJ1-5
abundance: once
CDR3aa: CASSYLGGGGNQPQHF

v_gene: TRBV9
d_gene: .
j_gene: TRBJ1-6
abundance: .
CDR3aa: CASSVQGSGSPLHF

v_gene: TRBV7-9
d_gene: TRBD2
j_gene: TRBJ2-2
abundance: .
CDR3aa: CASSWASGRVNTGELFF

v_gene: TRBV5-1
d_gene: .
j_gene: TRBJ2-2
abundance: .
CDR3aa: CASSLANRSPGELFF

v_gene: TRBV11-2
d_gene: TRBD2
j_gene: TRBJ2-1
abundance: few
CDR3aa: CASSSLAKKRETVPREQFF

v_gene: TRBV5-6
d_gene: TRBD1
j_gene: TRBJ1-5
abundance: .
CDR3aa: CASSSLTGEGHQPQHF

v_gene: TRBV6-5
d_gene: .
j_gene: TRBJ1-1
abundance: once
CDR3aa: CASSFSRISTEAFF

v_gene: TRBV7-2
d_gene: .
j_gene: TRBJ1-2
abundance: .
CDR3aa: CASSPDNGGGYTF

v_gene: TRBV18
d_gene: .
j_gene: TRBJ1-6
abundance: once
CDR3aa: CASSPGQGFPLHF

v_gene: TRBV2
d_gene: .
j_gene: TRBJ2-7
abundance: .
CDR3aa: CASKVRVLDEQYF

v_gene: TRBV29-1
d_gene: .
j_gene: TRBJ2-2
abundance: .
CDR3aa: CSVDQMNTGELFF

v_gene: TRBV6-5
d_gene: TRBD2
j_gene: TRBJ2-7
abundance: .
CDR3aa: CASSSGTSGSDEQYF